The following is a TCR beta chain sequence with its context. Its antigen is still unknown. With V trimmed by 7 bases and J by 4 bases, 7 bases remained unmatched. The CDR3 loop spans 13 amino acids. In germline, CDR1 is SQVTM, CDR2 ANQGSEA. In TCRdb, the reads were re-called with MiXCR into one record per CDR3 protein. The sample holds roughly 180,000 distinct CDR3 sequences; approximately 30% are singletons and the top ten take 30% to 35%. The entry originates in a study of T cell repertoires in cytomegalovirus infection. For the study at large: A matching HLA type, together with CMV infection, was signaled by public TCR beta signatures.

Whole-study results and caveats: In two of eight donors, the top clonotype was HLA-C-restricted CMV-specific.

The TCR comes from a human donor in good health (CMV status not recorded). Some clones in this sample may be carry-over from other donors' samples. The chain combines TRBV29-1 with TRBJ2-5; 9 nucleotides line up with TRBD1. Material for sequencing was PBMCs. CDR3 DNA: TGCAGCGCTGACAGGGGGGTAGGAGAGACCCAGTACTTC. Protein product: CSADRGVGETQYF.